Each of the 27 T cell receptor beta chains below was sequenced from the same sample in a study of read filtering for tumor transcriptome and immune sequencing. The library was built from approximately 400 ng RNA with molecular barcoded adaptors for alpha/delta and beta/gamma chains. A single record per CDR3 protein comes from TCRdb applying MiXCR to the reads. There are some 20,000 distinct CDR3 sequences in the sample; approximately 20% occur only once, and less than 25% lies in the top ten. The specimen sequenced was a population of CD138-negative cells sorted from bone marrow. The receptors stem from a donor aged 40 or older with multiple myeloma.

This clonotype was seen repeatedly, ten times or more. The chain combines TRBV5-6 with TRBJ2-1, with D maybe TRBD2 (6 bases). The CDR3 contains 13 residues. CDR1 and CDR2 from the germline V gene are SGHDT and YYEEEE. V gave up 1 base and J gave up 16 bases, with 18 bases separating them. CDR3 sequence reads: CASSLFTGASTFF. In nucleotides, the CDR3 is TGTGCCAGCAGCTTGTTTACGGGAGCCTCGACCTTCTTC.

This clonotype was seen many times. The J gene is TRBJ1-5, the V gene TRBV6-2 or TRBV6-3; D not resolved. Trimming took off 0 bases at V and 9 bases at J, with 9 bases between the two ends. Germline CDR1 is MNHEY and CDR2 is SVGEGT. The CDR3 extends over 13 amino acids. The CDR3 DNA sequence: TGTGCCAGCAGTTACTCGGTCCCAGGGCCCCAGCATTTT. This translates into CASSYSVPGPQHF.

This clonotype was recorded at least ten times. The chain has TRBV19 and TRBJ2-7, with a possible D match to TRBD1 (5 bases). The CDR3 is 15 amino acids. Trimming cost V 5 bases and J 1 base, with 15 bases left between them. Germline V gene lookup returns CDR1 LNHDA and CDR2 SQIVND (reference sequence). For the CDR3, the DNA is TGTGCCAGTAGTTTGACAGCCACCGGGTCCTACGAGCAGTACTTC. This codes for CASSLTATGSYEQYF.

This clonotype was counted ten times or more. The gene calls are TRBV4-1 and TRBJ2-3; 7 bases fit TRBD2. Germline-derived CDR1 and CDR2 are MGHRA and YSYEKL. There are 15 residues in the CDR3. J was trimmed by 0 bases and V by 4 bases; bases with no gene match: 4. The CDR3 region has the DNA TGCGCCAGCAGCCGGGGGGGGACTAGCACAGATACGCAGTATTTT. It translates to CASSRGGTSTDTQYF.

This clonotype occurred a few times. The chain employs TRBV12-3 or TRBV12-4 and TRBJ2-3; 8 positions agree with TRBD1. The CDR3 runs to 17 residues. With V trimmed by 3 bases and J by 4 bases, 12 bases remained unmatched. CDR3: CASSLYTGGRKADTQYF. The CDR3 DNA reads TGTGCCAGCAGTTTGTATACAGGGGGTCGAAAGGCAGATACGCAGTATTTT.

Turning to this clonotype: It may be a read error: a sequence one base away is much more abundant. The rearrangement uses TRBV20-1 and TRBJ2-3; D tentatively fits TRBD1 or TRBD2 (5 bases each). The CDR3 extends over 13 amino acids. The V end was cut by 0 bases, the J end by 10 bases, with 14 bases between. Germline loops: CDR1 DFQATT, CDR2 SNEGSKA (reference sequence). The CDR3, as DNA: TGCAGTGCTAGAGATCTGAGGGGCAGGGCGCAGTATTTT. Amino acids: CSARDLRGRAQYF.

The rearrangement uses TRBV28 and TRBJ2-7, with 8 positions matching TRBD1. This CDR3 spans 15 amino acids. V was pared by 6 bases and J by 3 bases, with 10 bases of the junction left unmatched. Germline V gives CDR1 MDHEN, CDR2 SYDVKM. The CDR3 region is CASSFRTGRLYEQYF. CDR3 DNA sequence: TGTGCCAGCAGCTTTCGGACAGGGCGTCTCTACGAGCAGTACTTC.

This clonotype is labeled medium-sized. The chain couples TRBV3-1 to TRBJ1-1, with a tentative D call TRBD1 (5 bases). Looked up from germline, CDR1 is LGHDT and CDR2 is YNNKEL (reference sequence). The V gene lost 4 bases and the J gene lost 2 bases, with 14 bases spanning the gap. The length of the CDR3 is 15 residues. CDR3 in DNA: TGTGCCAGCAGCCCCGTCGGGGCGACTAACACTGAAGCTTTCTTT. Translating gives CASSPVGATNTEAFF.

The chain couples TRBV12-3 or TRBV12-4 to TRBJ2-2, with D perhaps TRBD2 (6 bases). Trimming cost V 6 bases and J 0 bases, with 14 bases left between them. There are 16 residues in the CDR3. DNA of the CDR3: TGTGCCAGCAGCTGGGCGGGGCCTGCGAACACCGGGGAGCTGTTTTTT. It codes for CASSWAGPANTGELFF.

This chain connects TRBV6-2 or TRBV6-3 to TRBJ2-4, with no clear D. The V and J ends lost 0 bases and 6 bases respectively, with 9 bases between them. The germline V gene has CDR1 MNHEY and CDR2 SVGEGT. The CDR3 is 14 residues long. CDR3 bases: TGTGCCAGCAGTTACTCAGGATACCTAAACATTCAGTACTTC. It yields the protein CASSYSGYLNIQYF.

Sample share makes this clonotype medium-sized (0.01 to 0.1%). The V and J genes are TRBV28 and TRBJ2-1; 8 bases match TRBD2. Losses at the gene ends were 2 bases for V and 7 bases for J; bases not matched to a gene: 10. Per the germline V gene, CDR1 is MDHEN and CDR2 is SYDVKM. This CDR3 region has 16 residues. CDR3 sequence: CASSLIGSGKGNEQFF. The CDR3 DNA reads TGTGCCAGCAGTTTAATCGGTAGCGGGAAGGGTAATGAGCAGTTCTTC.

About this clonotype: Possible read error: a much larger clone is one base away. The CDR3 sequence is CTSRLRQGYEQFF. In nucleotides, the CDR3 is TGTACCAGCAGGTTACGACAGGGCTATGAGCAGTTCTTC. This chain links TRBV2 with TRBJ2-1; 7 bases fit TRBD1. Germline V gene data show CDR1 as SNHLY and CDR2 as FYNNEI. CDR3 length: 13 residues. Drawing the rest from reference TRBV2 and TRBJ2-1, the complete variable domain is EPEVTQTPSHQVTQMGQEVILRCVPISNHLYFYWYRQILGQKVEFLVSFYNNEISEKSEIFDDQFSVERPDGSNFTLKIRSTKLEDSAMYFCTSRLRQGYEQFFGPGTRLTVL.

This CDR3 reads CASSPTRDQTQYF. CDR3 coding DNA: TGTGCCAGCTCACCCACACGGGATCAGACCCAGTACTTC. This sequence joins TRBV18 and TRBJ2-5, with a tentative D call TRBD2 (5 bases). Per the germline V gene, CDR1 is KGHSH and CDR2 is LQKENI. Trimming removed 3 bases from V and 6 bases from J, with 11 bases in between. There are 13 residues in the CDR3.

This clonotype was detected ten times or more. This sequence joins TRBV5-1 and TRBJ2-5, with D perhaps matching TRBD2 (5 bases). The ends were cut back, 4 bases at V and 3 bases at J, with 13 bases in the middle. Per the germline V gene, CDR1 is SGHRS and CDR2 is YFSETQ. The CDR3 covers 14 residues. CDR3 coding DNA: TGCGCCAGCAGCGCCATAGGGCGGGAAGAGACCCAGTACTTC. It is translated as CASSAIGREETQYF.

This clonotype was detected many times. The chain links TRBV6-6 to TRBJ2-3; 7 bases match TRBD2. V shed 0 bases and J 6 bases; nucleotides not matched to a gene: 6. Germline V lookup: CDR1 MNHNY, CDR2 SVGAGI (reference sequence). The CDR3 sequence is 15 residues long. The DNA for the CDR3 is TGTGCCAGCAGTTACTCTGGGCCAGCGGGGGATACGCAGTATTTT. The encoded protein is CASSYSGPAGDTQYF.

This clonotype has only a few counts. Here the CDR3 DNA reads TGCGCCAGCAGCCGTACTAGCGGGAGGAGGTATGAGCAGTTCTTC. It yields the protein CASSRTSGRRYEQFF. The rearrangement links TRBV4-3 to TRBJ2-1, with 12 nucleotides matching TRBD2. The CDR3 has 15 amino acids. The germline V gene encodes CDR1 LGHNA and CDR2 YSLEER. V lost 4 bases to trimming and J lost 8 bases; unmatched junction nucleotides: 6.

This clonotype was picked up many times. The V and J genes are TRBV4-1 and TRBJ2-3, with 8 bases lining up with TRBD2. V dropped 1 base and J dropped 1; count of bases not matched to a gene: 7. Germline V CDR1 and CDR2: MGHRA, YSYEKL. This CDR3 has 17 residues. Here the CDR3 reads CASSQARGLARTDTQYF. For the CDR3, the DNA is TGCGCCAGCAGCCAAGCCCGAGGACTAGCTCGCACAGATACGCAGTATTTT.

This clonotype is categorized as medium-sized. This chain connects TRBV29-1 to TRBJ2-1, with D perhaps matching TRBD2 (5 bases). The CDR3 runs 15 residues. V lost 6 bases to trimming and J lost 0 bases, with 15 bases between them. CDR1 is SQVTM and CDR2 is ANQGSEA in the germline V gene. The CDR3, as DNA: TGCAGCGTAGCTATAGGACTGCTCTCCTACAATGAGCAGTTCTTC. Amino acids: CSVAIGLLSYNEQFF.

There are many counts of this clonotype. V gene TRBV5-1 combines with J gene TRBJ2-1; no firm D call. Germline loops: CDR1 SGHRS, CDR2 YFSETQ. The CDR3 runs to 14 residues. Trimming took off 7 bases at V and 1 base at J, with 12 bases between the two ends. CDR3 bases: TGCGCCAGCTGGACCGGACCGTCCTACAATGAGCAGTTCTTC. Its protein is CASWTGPSYNEQFF.

This clonotype appeared many times. The chain is built from TRBV20-1 and TRBJ1-6; TRBD1 matches 7 bases. The CDR3 length is 14 residues. Per the germline V gene, CDR1 is DFQATT and CDR2 is SNEGSKA (reference sequence). J gave up 5 bases and V 2 bases, and 3 bases lay outside the gene matches. CDR3: CSARPGQNNSPLHF. Written as DNA, the CDR3 is TGCAGTGCTAGACCGGGACAGAATAATTCACCCCTCCACTTT.

A note on this clonotype: This may be a read error, as it is one base from a much larger clone. The chain recombines TRBV29-1 with TRBJ2-1; D might be TRBD1 or TRBD2, each matching 5 bases. V was clipped by 5 bases and J by 7 bases, with 15 bases between them. The CDR3 is 13 residues long. Germline V CDR1 and CDR2: SQVTM, ANQGSEA. The CDR3 region is CSVISGARNEQFF. CDR3 DNA sequence: TGCAGCGTTATCTCCGGGGCAAGAAATGAGCAGTTCTTC.

This clonotype was seen ten or more times. The chain couples TRBV7-9 to TRBJ2-7, with D tentatively TRBD2 (6 bases). This CDR3 is built from 14 residues. The ends were cut back, 3 bases at V and 4 bases at J, with 13 bases in the middle. Germline CDR1 SEHNR, CDR2 FQNEAQ (reference sequence). The CDR3 protein is CASSFEFGGYEQYF. CDR3 coding DNA: TGTGCCAGCAGCTTTGAGTTCGGGGGATACGAGCAGTACTTC.

Of note for this clonotype: Being one base from a much bigger clone, this may be a read error. The chain combines TRBV4-2 with TRBJ1-2; D is possibly TRBD1 (5 bases). This CDR3 comprises 15 residues. The V end was cut by 0 bases, the J end by 5 bases, with 13 bases between. Per germline, CDR1 LGHNA and CDR2 YNFKEQ. CDR3 in DNA: TGTGCCAGCAGCCAAGATGAACAGGACCCATATGGCTACACCTTC. As protein: CASSQDEQDPYGYTF.

There are a few counts of this clonotype. The chain has TRBV30 and TRBJ2-7; possibly TRBD1 or TRBD2 for D (5 bases each). The germline V gene has CDR1 GTSNPN and CDR2 SVGIG (reference sequence). The CDR3 spans 14 residues. V dropped 2 bases and J dropped 3 bases, with 14 bases sitting between them. CDR3 sequence (DNA): TGTGCCTGGAGTACCGGGACCGCGAACTACGAGCAGTACTTC. Translation gives CAWSTGTANYEQYF.

This clonotype was found many times. The chain carries TRBV27 and TRBJ2-3; a possible D gene is TRBD2 (6 bases). V lost 10 bases and J 8 bases, leaving 16 bases between the germline ends. CDR1 and CDR2 (germline): MNHEY, SMNVEV (reference sequence). This CDR3 is built from 12 residues. The CDR3 region is CAIRGGAGTQYF. The DNA for the CDR3 is TGTGCCATACGGGGAGGAGCTGGTACGCAGTATTTT.

This clonotype was picked up many times. The gene calls are TRBV11-2 and TRBJ2-2; D may match TRBD1 or TRBD2 (5 bases each). CDR3 length: 14 amino acids. V was shortened by 5 bases and J by 2 bases, with 9 bases between the two germline ends. In germline, CDR1 is SGHAT, CDR2 FQNNGV. CDR3 nucleotides: TGTGCCAGCAGCCATCGGGGCAACACCGGGGAGCTGTTTTTT. This gives the protein CASSHRGNTGELFF. The full variable domain, rest sourced from reference TRBV11-2 and TRBJ2-2, is EAGVAQSPRYKIIEKRQSVAFWCNPISGHATLYWYQQILGQGPKLLIQFQNNGVVDDSQLPKDRFSAERLKGVDSTLKIQPAKLEDSAVYLCASSHRGNTGELFFGEGSRLTVL.

The table lists this clonotype with many counts. This chain connects TRBV28 to TRBJ1-3; D possibly corresponds to TRBD1 (5 bases). The CDR3 is made up of 14 amino acids. The V gene's germline CDR1 is MDHEN and CDR2 SYDVKM. Trimming removed 7 bases at V and 3 bases at J, with 13 bases between. The CDR3 here is CASMTDLGGNTIYF. The DNA of the CDR3 is TGTGCCAGCATGACAGACCTCGGTGGAAACACCATATATTTT.